This T cell receptor beta chain originates from a study of blood T cell repertoires in COVID-19. Study overall: Both acute and convalescent COVID-19 samples were obtained from the United States, Italy and Spain. T cells, B-cell-depleted T cells, or PBMCs supplied cDNA or gDNA.

TCRdb keeps only in-frame clones here, not all; method: immunoSEQ multiplex PCR. The table lists approximately 110,000 clones, more than 80% of them singletons, with approximately 10% in the top ten. The CDR3 totals 16 residues. Sequenced sample: peripheral blood. The source is a woman in her 70s with acute or convalescent COVID-19. The V call is TRBV21-1, the J call TRBJ1-6; TRBD1 is the table's D call and was not checked against the DNA. TRBV21-1 is reported as a pseudogene. This chain's CDR3 is CASRQGNFSYNSPLHF. In nucleotides, the CDR3 is TGTGCCAGCAGGCAGGGAAATTTCTCCTATAATTCACCCCTCCACTTT.